This passage covers 17 T cell receptor beta chains from one sample sequenced in a study of shared clonotypes between healthy human individuals. The protocol was immunoSEQ multiplex PCR, while the TCRdb copy is restricted to in-frame clones and leaves out a portion. In the table there are about 180,000 clones, 90% to 95% of which are singletons. The specimen sequenced was naive CD4+ T cells sorted from blood. Noted subset: CD45RA+ positively selected. These receptors all come from a woman aged 25-40 years in good health.

V and J are TRBV5-4 and TRBJ2-7, with TRBD1 identical over 7 bases. Looked up from germline, CDR1 is SGHNT and CDR2 is YYREEE (reference sequence). Germline trimming cut 4 bases from V and 9 bases from J; bases unmatched to any gene: 10. This CDR3 contains 13 residues. CDR3 nucleotides: TGTGCCAGCAGCCCACGACAGGGTCTAACGCAGTACTTC. Amino acids: CASSPRQGLTQYF.

The chain couples TRBV5-4 to TRBJ2-7; no firm D call. Looked up from germline, CDR1 is SGHNT and CDR2 is YYREEE (reference sequence). The CDR3 is 16 residues long. Deletions cut 6 bases from V and 2 bases from J, with 21 bases between. CDR3 in amino acids: CASTTYGKGKAYEQYF. CDR3 bases: TGTGCCAGCACCACCTATGGGAAGGGTAAGGCCTACGAGCAGTACTTC.

This CDR3 reads CASSFRGWGAQGLAYEQYF. CDR3 nucleotide sequence: TGTGCCAGCAGTTTTCGCGGGTGGGGGGCCCAGGGTCTTGCCTACGAGCAGTACTTC. The chain combines TRBV27 with TRBJ2-7; D may be TRBD1 or TRBD2 (6 bases each). Trimming pared 3 bases from V and 2 bases from J, leaving 26 bases between. The CDR3 runs 19 residues. Germline CDR1 and CDR2: MNHEY and SMNVEV (reference sequence).

This clone was found a few times. V usage is TRBV19 and J usage is TRBJ1-2, with a weak D call TRBD1 (5 bases). CDR3 length: 11 amino acids. V dropped 4 bases and J dropped 8 bases, with 8 bases sitting between them. CDR1 is LNHDA and CDR2 is SQIVND in the germline V gene (reference sequence). The chain's CDR3 is CASSRGEGYTF. Here the CDR3 DNA reads TGTGCCAGTAGTAGGGGGGAAGGCTACACCTTC.

The chain combines TRBV4-1 with TRBJ2-7, with a possible D match to TRBD2 (6 bases). The V and J ends lost 4 bases and 0 bases respectively, with 16 bases between them. CDR1 and CDR2 (germline): MGHRA, YSYEKL. CDR3 size: 16 residues. In DNA, the CDR3 is TGCGCCAGCAGCCGTGCTTCAGCGGGCACCTCCTACGAGCAGTACTTC. This gives the protein CASSRASAGTSYEQYF.

The V gene is TRBV21-1, the J gene TRBJ2-7; the table calls TRBD1, which could not be checked here. TRBV21-1 is a pseudogene segment. The CDR3 totals 15 residues. The CDR3 reads CASSKLGRGCDEQYF. CDR3 DNA: TGTGCCAGCAGCAAATTGGGCAGGGGGTGCGACGAGCAGTACTTC.

This clone was counted once. V and J are TRBV19 and TRBJ2-5, with TRBD1 identical over 8 bases. Gene TRBJ2-7 matches the end of the DNA better, so the J call may be wrong. The germline CDR1 and CDR2 sequences are LNHDA and SQIVND (reference sequence). The CDR3 runs to 14 residues. CDR3 residues: CASSPRQGFYEQYF. CDR3 coding DNA: TGTGCCAGTAGTCCCCGACAGGGGTTCTACGAGCAGTACTTC.

The chain is built from TRBV4-1 and TRBJ2-1, with TRBD1 matching 9 bases. The trim removed 4 bases at V and 8 bases at J, leaving 12 bases unmatched. The CDR3 covers 16 residues. Germline CDR1 MGHRA, CDR2 YSYEKL. Written as DNA, the CDR3 is TGCGCCAGCAGCCCCATAGGACAGGGGCCGCTGGATGAGCAGTTCTTC. Translating gives CASSPIGQGPLDEQFF.

The chain links TRBV9 to TRBJ2-7, with a tentative D call TRBD1 (6 bases). Trimming took 3 bases from V and 3 from J, leaving 10 bases between them. The V gene's germline CDR1 is SGDLS and CDR2 YYNGEE. This CDR3 is built from 13 residues. The CDR3 DNA follows: TGTGCCAGCAGCGCCCAACAGGGCTACGAGCAGTACTTC. It encodes CASSAQQGYEQYF.

The chain recombines TRBV29-1 with TRBJ2-7; TRBD2 is a possible D gene (6 bases). The CDR3 is 14 amino acids. Looked up from germline, CDR1 is SQVTM and CDR2 is ANQGSEA. Trimming removed 4 bases at V and 2 bases at J, with 15 bases between. CDR3 nucleotides: TGCAGCGTTGCACCGGGACTTTTTCCCTACGAGCAGTACTTC. It specifies CSVAPGLFPYEQYF.

This rearrangement joins TRBV6-1 to TRBJ1-3, with D hard to call. Per the germline V gene, CDR1 is MNHNS and CDR2 is SASEGT. The V end lost 2 bases, the J end lost 6 bases, and 11 bases lay between the germline ends. CDR3 length: 14 residues. CDR3 nucleotide sequence: TGTGCCAGCAGTGAATCCAGGTTTCCAAACACCATATATTTT. The encoded protein is CASSESRFPNTIYF.

The chain is built from TRBV27 and TRBJ1-2; D is uncertain. Trimming took 6 bases from V and 8 from J, leaving 13 bases between them. The germline V gene has CDR1 MNHEY and CDR2 SMNVEV (reference sequence). This CDR3 comprises 12 residues. CDR3 bases: TGTGCCAGCAGGCAGTTCGACAAGGGCTACACCTTC. Translation: CASRQFDKGYTF.

This rearrangement joins TRBV6-6 to TRBJ1-1; D unresolved. This CDR3 spans 14 amino acids. V lost 0 bases and J lost 3, with 8 bases in between. CDR1 is MNHNY, CDR2 SVGAGI, per germline (reference sequence). The CDR3 sequence: CASSYSIGDTEAFF. The CDR3 DNA follows: TGTGCCAGCAGTTACTCGATCGGGGACACTGAAGCTTTCTTT.

The chain employs TRBV18 and TRBJ1-4; possible D gene TRBD1, 6 bases. This CDR3 region has 16 residues. Trimming pared 3 bases from V and 4 bases from J, leaving 15 bases between. Germline-derived CDR1 and CDR2 are KGHSH and LQKENI. The CDR3, as DNA: TGTGCCAGCTCACCTGCGGGGGCTTACTATAATGAAAAACTGTTTTTT. The encoded protein is CASSPAGAYYNEKLFF.

V is TRBV18 and J is TRBJ2-6; D is ambiguous. Trimming removed 2 bases at V and 2 bases at J, with 4 bases between. Germline V gene lookup returns CDR1 KGHSH and CDR2 LQKENI. CDR3 size: 14 residues. CDR3 DNA: TGTGCCAGCTCACCAGGGACTGGGGCCAACGTCCTGACTTTC. This encodes CASSPGTGANVLTF.

V and J are TRBV27 and TRBJ2-7; the D is unclear. The CDR3 has 13 amino acids. Trimming cost V 3 bases and J 0 bases, with 6 bases left between them. Germline loops: CDR1 MNHEY, CDR2 SMNVEV (reference sequence). This CDR3 is CASSFGGSYEQYF. Here the CDR3 DNA reads TGTGCCAGCAGTTTTGGCGGCTCCTACGAGCAGTACTTC.

V gene TRBV28 combines with J gene TRBJ1-5; D is possibly TRBD1 (6 bases). CDR3 size: 16 residues. V gave up 5 bases and J gave up 2 bases, with 16 bases separating them. CDR1 and CDR2 from the germline V gene are MDHEN and SYDVKM. CDR3 nucleotides: TGTGCCAGCAGTGCTCAGGGGATCCGGGGCAATCAGCCCCAGCATTTT. As protein: CASSAQGIRGNQPQHF.